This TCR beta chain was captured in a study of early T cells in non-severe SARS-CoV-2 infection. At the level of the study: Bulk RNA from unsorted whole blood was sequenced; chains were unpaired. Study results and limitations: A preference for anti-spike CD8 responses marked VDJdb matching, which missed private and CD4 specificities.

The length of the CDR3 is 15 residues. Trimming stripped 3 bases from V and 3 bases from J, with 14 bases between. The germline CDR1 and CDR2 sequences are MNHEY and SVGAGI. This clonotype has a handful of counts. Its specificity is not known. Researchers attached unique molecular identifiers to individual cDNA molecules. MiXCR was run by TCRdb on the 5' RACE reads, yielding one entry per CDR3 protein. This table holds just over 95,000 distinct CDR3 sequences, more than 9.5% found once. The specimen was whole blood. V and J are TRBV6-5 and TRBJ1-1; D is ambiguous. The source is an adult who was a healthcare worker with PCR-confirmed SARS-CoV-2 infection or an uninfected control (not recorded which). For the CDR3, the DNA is TGTGCCAGCAGTTATCAGCCTCCGGGTTACACTGAAGCTTTCTTT. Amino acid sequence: CASSYQPPGYTEAFF.